Below, one T cell receptor (beta chain) is given with its context. The antigen remains undetermined. Its ends do not fully match the called genes, so a read error is possible. The sample comes from a study of OX40 agonist ivuxolimab in advanced cancers. The overall study: Patients enrolled in dose escalation were diagnosed with hepatocellular carcinoma, melanoma, renal cell or head and neck cancer. It was permissible to have had prior anti-PD-1, anti-PD-L1 or anti-CTLA-4 therapy, and more than 30% had some.

The CDR3 runs to 14 residues. Per the germline V gene, CDR1 is SGHTA and CDR2 is FQGNSA. Study conclusions and caveats: There were, on average, more expanded clones in CD8+ T cells than in CD4+.

Patients who had autoimmune disease history or got systemic immunosuppression were left out. Sequencing used immunoSEQ multiplex PCR; TCRdb keeps in-frame clones, though not all of them. The repertoire holds over 10,000 clones, 67% seen once, with roughly a quarter in the top ten. The gene calls are TRBV7-2 and TRBJ2-7; 8 bases are a match to TRBD2. The sample in question was CD4+ or CD8+ T cells sorted from blood, obtained in a trial of the OX40 agonist ivuxolimab. The source is an adult with an advanced solid tumor such as melanoma, head and neck, liver or kidney cancer. The DNA of the CDR3 is TGTGCCAGCAGCTCCGCGGGAGGCTCCTACGGGCAGTACTTC. It encodes CASSSAGGSYGQYF.